One and the same sample provided the 14 T cell receptor beta chains below, sequenced in a study of CD8 T cells in ankylosing spondylitis. MiXCR was run by TCRdb on the 5' RACE reads, yielding one entry per CDR3 protein. The data contain just over 350,000 distinct CDR3 sequences, roughly 20% of them singletons. The sequenced material came from blood, either unsorted or a sorted T cell fraction (not recorded which). The receptors were gathered from a male donor with ankylosing spondylitis or in good health (not recorded which).

This chain uses TRBV7-2 with TRBJ2-7, with 8 bases matching TRBD2. J gave up 5 bases and V 1 base, and 1 base lay outside the gene matches. The CDR3 consists of 13 residues. Looked up from germline, CDR1 is SGHTA and CDR2 is FQGNSA. The DNA of the CDR3 is TGTGCCAGCAGCTTAGTGACTAGCGACGAGCAGTACTTC. Translation gives CASSLVTSDEQYF.

A few counts support this clonotype. This chain joins TRBV10-2 and TRBJ2-7, with a possible D match to TRBD1 (5 bases). V was clipped by 3 bases and J by 1 base, with 16 bases between them. The CDR3 is made up of 16 amino acids. Germline V gene sequence: CDR1 WSHSY, CDR2 SAAADI. The CDR3 reads CASSEGLGQLSYEQYF. CDR3 DNA sequence: TGCGCCAGCAGTGAAGGATTGGGGCAGTTGTCCTACGAGCAGTACTTC.

This clonotype occurred a few times. The J gene is TRBJ2-7, the V gene TRBV30; D may be TRBD1 (5 bases). With 0 bases removed from V and 5 bases from J, the gap between germline ends came to 14 bases. Per germline, CDR1 GTSNPN and CDR2 SVGIG (reference sequence). The CDR3 loop spans 14 amino acids. The CDR3 sequence is CAWSVRLGADEQYF. The CDR3 DNA reads as TGTGCCTGGAGTGTACGTCTTGGGGCGGACGAGCAGTACTTC.

The chain has TRBV3-1 and TRBJ2-7; 7 nucleotides line up with TRBD1. The junction had 11 bases not matched to a gene; V was cut back by 0 bases and J by 0 bases. This CDR3 contains 18 residues. Germline-derived CDR1 and CDR2 are LGHDT and YNNKEL (reference sequence). The CDR3 bases are TGTGCCAGCAGCCAAGAATCGAGGGGGCGGGCGAGCTCCTACGAGCAGTACTTC. Its translation: CASSQESRGRASSYEQYF.

This clonotype was seen only a few times. The rearrangement joins TRBV4-1 to TRBJ1-1, with D hard to call. Germline V gives CDR1 MGHRA, CDR2 YSYEKL. The CDR3 runs to 12 residues. The ends were cut back, 0 bases at V and 6 bases at J, with 5 bases in the middle. For the CDR3, the DNA is TGCGCCAGCAGCCAAGAGATCTCTGAAGCTTTCTTT. Protein: CASSQEISEAFF.

In its sample, this clonotype was seen a few times. V usage is TRBV27 and J usage is TRBJ2-7, with D possibly matching TRBD1 (6 bases). Trimming shortened V by 6 bases and J by 4 bases, and 22 bases separated the two germline ends. CDR3 length equals 16 residues. Germline V gene lookup returns CDR1 MNHEY and CDR2 SMNVEV (reference sequence). CDR3 in DNA: TGTGCCAGCAGACTGGGGGCCTCGGCCCGATTTTACGAGCAGTACTTC. This gives the protein CASRLGASARFYEQYF.

This clonotype was counted many times. The gene calls are TRBV12-3 or TRBV12-4 and TRBJ2-6, with 10 bases aligning to TRBD1. V lost 5 bases, J lost 2 bases, and 0 bases stayed unmatched. There are 15 residues in the CDR3. The CDR3 is CASSDRGPGANVLTF. In nucleotides, the CDR3 is TGTGCCAGCAGTGACAGGGGGCCTGGGGCCAACGTCCTGACTTTC.

This clonotype has only a few counts. For the CDR3, the DNA is TGCAGCGTCCTTTGGACAGGGGAGATGGAGACCCAGTACTTC. Its translation is CSVLWTGEMETQYF. J is TRBJ2-5 and V is TRBV29-1; 9 positions match TRBD1. Germline V gene lookup returns CDR1 SQVTM and CDR2 ANQGSEA. This CDR3 contains 14 residues. J was trimmed by 5 bases and V by 6 bases; bases with no gene match: 10.

This clonotype was seen a handful of times. V usage is TRBV6-2 or TRBV6-3 and J usage is TRBJ2-1, with 9 bases aligning to TRBD1. CDR3 size: 14 residues. The J segment lost 4 bases and the V segment lost 11 bases, leaving 9 bases of the junction unmatched. CDR1 and CDR2 from the germline V gene are MNHEY and SVGEGT. The CDR3 region is CAAGPGQGYNEQFF. CDR3 bases: TGTGCCGCCGGCCCGGGACAGGGATACAATGAGCAGTTCTTC.

The sample holds many counts of this clonotype. This chain joins TRBV12-3 or TRBV12-4 and TRBJ2-2; the match to TRBD1 covers 9 bases. The CDR3 is made up of 14 amino acids. V trimming: 6 bases; J trimming: 5 bases; junction bases outside the gene matches: 4. CDR3 loop: CASSPGQGTGELFF. The CDR3 DNA is TGTGCCAGCAGCCCTGGACAGGGGACCGGGGAGCTGTTTTTT.

V is TRBV12-3 or TRBV12-4 and J is TRBJ2-5; 9 bases fit TRBD2. V was clipped by 5 bases and J by 2 bases; unmatched bases: 6. This CDR3 spans 15 amino acids. CDR3 DNA sequence: TGTGCCAGCAGTCCGAGCGGGGGGCATCAAGAGACCCAGTACTTC. It is translated as CASSPSGGHQETQYF.

This clonotype was detected only a few times. The chain couples TRBV29-1 to TRBJ1-2; D not resolved. Between the trimmed V and J ends, which lost 4 bases and 4 bases, there was a span of 7 bases. The germline gives CDR1 SQVTM, CDR2 ANQGSEA. CDR3 size: 11 residues. The DNA for the CDR3 is TGCAGCGTTGCTGACACCTATGGCTACACCTTC. As protein: CSVADTYGYTF.

This chain connects TRBV27 to TRBJ2-3, with 12 bases aligning to TRBD2. The CDR3 is made up of 16 amino acids. Germline V gene sequence: CDR1 MNHEY, CDR2 SMNVEV (reference sequence). V lost 5 bases, J lost 0 bases, and 3 bases stayed unmatched. The CDR3 coding sequence is TGTGCCAGCAGTCCCGGACTAGCGGGGAGCACAGATACGCAGTATTTT. Its protein is CASSPGLAGSTDTQYF.

This clonotype was picked up a small number of times. The rearrangement uses TRBV6-1 and TRBJ2-5, with D unclear. The V end was cut by 7 bases, the J end by 5 bases, with 14 bases between. Per the germline V gene, CDR1 is MNHNS and CDR2 is SASEGT. CDR3 length equals 13 residues. The CDR3 DNA is TGTGCCAGCACCGAAGGCCTTTCTGAGACCCAGTACTTC. Translating gives CASTEGLSETQYF.